These 14 T cell receptor beta chains share one sample of origin, sequenced in a study of tumor-infiltrating lymphocytes in primary liver carcinoma. The source material, about 17-31 mg of unsorted bulk tissue, was used to co-extract RNA and DNA. cDNA specific to TCR beta was made from 500 ng of total RNA, with a constant-region primer employed for priming. Construction of TCR beta libraries relied on three successive nested multiplex PCR rounds employing slightly modified ARM-PCR. The study ran its first two PCR rounds for 9 to 10 cycles each, using TRBV1-TRBV30 forward primers and a C-beta reverse primer. MiXCR, run by TCRdb on the multiplex PCR reads, gives a single entry per CDR3 protein. This table holds 90,000 to 100,000 distinct CDR3 sequences, more than 60% found once. Sequencing used liver tumor tissue from sampling region 5. Subset described: tumor region T5, tumor centre. These receptors were obtained from a woman in her sixties or seventies with primary liver carcinoma and hepatitis B virus infection.

Notes on this clonotype: A junction end diverges from the germline sequence, so it may reflect a read error. This chain joins TRBV29-1 and TRBJ2-3; the D call may be TRBD1 or TRBD2 (5 bases each). The germline V gene has CDR1 SQVTM and CDR2 ANQGSEA. The CDR3 covers 14 residues. The CDR3 DNA is TGCAGCGCGGGGTTCAGACAGCGCGCAGATACACAGTATTTT. Translation: CSAGFRQRADTQYF.

J is TRBJ2-3 and V is TRBV11-2; D ambiguous. This CDR3 is 15 amino acids long. Looked up from germline, CDR1 is SGHAT and CDR2 is FQNNGV. The V and J ends lost 8 bases and 2 bases respectively, with 17 bases between them. The DNA for the CDR3 is TGTGCCAGCGGCACTCGTCCTTCCTCCACAGATACGCAGTATTTT. As protein: CASGTRPSSTDTQYF.

The chain employs TRBV11-2 and TRBJ2-2; perhaps D is TRBD1 or TRBD2 (7 bases each). This CDR3 spans 15 amino acids. Germline lookup yields CDR1 SGHAT and CDR2 FQNNGV. The ends were cut back, 5 bases at V and 13 bases at J, with 23 bases in the middle. CDR3 DNA: TGTGCCAGCAGCGCCCGACAGGGAGGGACCTGGGTGCTGTTTTTT. Translation: CASSARQGGTWVLFF.

The chain employs TRBV11-2 and TRBJ2-1; D is perhaps TRBD2 (5 bases). V lost 8 bases to trimming and J lost 8 bases, with 16 bases between them. CDR1 and CDR2 from the germline V gene are SGHAT and FQNNGV. This CDR3 has 13 residues. The CDR3 spells CASCWTGGDEQFF. CDR3 nucleotides: TGTGCCAGCTGCTGGACTGGCGGTGATGAGCAGTTCTTC.

Concerning this clonotype itself: This may arise from a read error, as a much more abundant clone is one base away. This chain links TRBV6-1 with TRBJ2-5; 7 nucleotides line up with TRBD2. The germline V gene has CDR1 MNHNS and CDR2 SASEGT. Unmatched junction bases numbered 9, after V lost 6 bases and J lost 5 bases. The CDR3 loop spans 14 amino acids. CDR3 amino acids: CASSRVAAGETQYF. In DNA form, the CDR3 reads TGTGCCAGCAGCCGGGTGGCAGCGGGGGAGACCCAGTACTTC.

Notes on this clonotype: A junction end diverges from the germline sequence, so it may reflect a read error. The chain links TRBV5-1 to TRBJ2-5; 7 positions match TRBD1. The germline V gene encodes CDR1 SGHRS and CDR2 YFSETQ. The CDR3 spans 14 residues. Here the CDR3 reads CASSSGQAEETRYF. The CDR3 region has the DNA TGCGCCAGCAGCTCCGGACAGGCCGAAGAGACCCGGTACTTC.

The table lists this clonotype with a few counts. A much larger clone is a single base away; this may be a read error. The J gene is TRBJ1-4, the V gene TRBV6-5; weak D call: TRBD1 (6 bases). Germline lookup yields CDR1 MNHEY and CDR2 SVGAGI. This CDR3 region has 14 residues. Trimming took off 5 bases at V and 3 bases at J, with 10 bases between the two ends. CDR3 region: CASSTGPSNEKLFF. The CDR3 DNA is TGTGCCAGCAGTACAGGGCCCTCTAATGAAAAACTGTTTTTT.

In regard to this clonotype: As the CDR3 is not closed by the conserved phenylalanine or tryptophan, this likely results from a read error. The DNA is left out, because the CDR3 cannot be placed on it with certainty; the CDR3 is given as TCRdb lists it. The J gene is TRBJ2-2, the V gene TRBV11-1; TRBD2 is the table's D call and was not checked against the DNA. The V gene's germline CDR1 is SGHAT and CDR2 FQDESV (reference sequence). The CDR3 is 14 amino acids in total, end residues counted. The CDR3 is CASRPGLDTGELVL.

This clonotype appeared many times. The CDR3 region has the DNA TGTGCCAGCCGCAGGGGGGTGGAGACCCAGTACTTC. Encoded protein: CASRRGVETQYF. The gene calls are TRBV12-3 or TRBV12-4 and TRBJ2-5; D possibly corresponds to TRBD1 (7 bases). The CDR3 spans 12 residues. Trimming removed 8 bases at V and 5 bases at J, with 12 bases between.

Comment on this clonotype: A read error may account for a junction end that differs from germline. The J gene is TRBJ1-1, the V gene TRBV30; D unresolved. This CDR3 is 13 amino acids long. Germline CDR1 reads GTSNPN; CDR2 reads SVGIG (reference sequence). CDR3 protein: CAWSRTGHTETFF. CDR3 in DNA: TGTGCCTGGAGTCGGACGGGTCACACTGAAACTTTCTTT.

CDR3 region: CASSPDDRHLYYGYTF. Written as DNA, the CDR3 is TGTGCCAGCTCACCGGACGACAGACACCTCTACTATGGCTACACCTTC. This chain connects TRBV18 to TRBJ1-2; D might be TRBD1 (5 bases). CDR1 and CDR2 (germline): KGHSH, LQKENI. V gave up 3 bases and J gave up 3 bases, with 17 bases separating them. This CDR3 region has 16 residues.

With respect to this clonotype: A read error is possible here, since a much larger clone lies one base away. V gene TRBV5-5 combines with J gene TRBJ2-2; perhaps TRBD2 as D (6 bases). From germline, CDR1 is SGHKS and CDR2 YYEKEE (reference sequence). The CDR3 consists of 13 residues. CDR3 nucleotides: TGTGCCGGCAGCCTGGGACTCACCGGGGAGCTGTTTTTT. It specifies CAGSLGLTGELFF.

This clonotype was seen ten or more times. The chain combines TRBV6-1 with TRBJ1-5, with 7 bases matching TRBD1. The germline V gene encodes CDR1 MNHNS and CDR2 SASEGT. This CDR3 contains 13 residues. After removal of 11 bases from V and 0 bases from J, the junction contained 4 bases not matched to a gene. CDR3 nucleotide sequence: TGTGCCGGGGGACAGCATAGCAATCAGCCCCAGCATTTT. Protein sequence: CAGGQHSNQPQHF.

The chain links TRBV5-1 to TRBJ2-3; the match to TRBD2 covers 11 bases. The germline gives CDR1 SGHRS, CDR2 YFSETQ. V lost 4 bases, J lost 5 bases, and 6 bases stayed unmatched. The CDR3 extends over 15 amino acids. The CDR3 region has the DNA TGCGCCAGCAGCACTAGCGGGAGTTTGGGAGATACGCAGTATTTT. Amino acid sequence: CASSTSGSLGDTQYF.